A single sample is the source of the 24 T cell receptor beta chains below, sequenced in a study of T cells after yellow fever vaccination. TCRdb fed the 5' RACE reads into MiXCR, producing one record per CDR3 protein. The repertoire holds roughly 96,000 distinct CDR3 sequences, roughly 9% seen once, with 16% in the top ten. The sample here was CD8+ T cells not binding an NS4B(214-222) dextramer, sorted from PBMCs, taken more than 13 days after the first yellow fever vaccination. The origin of the receptors is a man aged 18 to 29 who received the YFV17D yellow fever vaccine.

This chain uses TRBV5-1 with TRBJ2-7, with 7 positions matching TRBD1. Germline values: CDR1 SGHRS, CDR2 YFSETQ. The junction had 4 bases not matched to a gene; V was cut back by 0 bases and J by 4 bases. The CDR3 totals 14 residues. CDR3 coding DNA: TGCGCCAGCAGCTTGGGCACAGGGGAATACGAGCAGTACTTC. Translation gives CASSLGTGEYEQYF.

The CDR3 DNA is TGTGCCAGCAGTGACAGGGTCTCACTTCACACCTTC. Amino acids: CASSDRVSLHTF. The gene calls are TRBV16 and TRBJ1-2; 7 nucleotides align to TRBD1. Trimming removed 6 bases from V and 12 bases from J; junction bases left unmatched: 10. Germline V gene data show CDR1 as KGHSY and CDR2 as FQNENV. This CDR3 region has 12 residues.

The genes are TRBV5-1 and TRBJ1-4; no clear D gene. CDR1 and CDR2 (germline): SGHRS, YFSETQ. The CDR3 consists of 15 residues. With 4 bases removed from V and 5 bases from J, the gap between germline ends came to 15 bases. DNA for the CDR3: TGCGCCAGCAGCCGCCCTAATGAACGGAATGAAAAACTGTTTTTT. Amino acid sequence: CASSRPNERNEKLFF.

There are a few counts of this clonotype. This chain connects TRBV3-1 to TRBJ2-1; 7 nucleotides align to TRBD2. The length of the CDR3 is 15 residues. In germline, CDR1 is LGHDT, CDR2 YNNKEL (reference sequence). Trimming took 2 bases from V and 4 from J; bases not matched to a gene: 5. CDR3: CASSQSGVSYNEQFF. CDR3 nucleotides: TGTGCCAGCAGCCAAAGCGGGGTGTCTTACAATGAGCAGTTCTTC.

This chain uses TRBV4-1 with TRBJ2-7; D unclear. The CDR3 consists of 16 residues. Germline assignment: CDR1 MGHRA and CDR2 YSYEKL. V was cut by 5 bases and J by 0 bases, with 17 bases left in between. Here the CDR3 reads CASSDMDGSSSYEQYF. CDR3 sequence (DNA): TGCGCCAGCAGCGACATGGACGGGTCCAGCTCCTACGAGCAGTACTTC.

This clonotype has a handful of counts. The chain is built from TRBV12-3 or TRBV12-4 and TRBJ1-1; the D is unclear. CDR3 length equals 12 residues. Trimming removed 3 bases at V and 6 bases at J, with 8 bases between. CDR3 amino acids: CASSLGNPEAFF. For the CDR3, the DNA is TGTGCCAGCAGTTTGGGGAATCCTGAAGCTTTCTTT.

The chain has TRBV5-1 and TRBJ2-1, with 7 bases aligning to TRBD1. V lost 5 bases and J lost 3; bases outside the gene matches: 2. CDR3 length: 13 residues. Germline V gives CDR1 SGHRS, CDR2 YFSETQ. The DNA of the CDR3 is TGCGCCAGCAGACCAGGGGGCTACAATGAGCAGTTCTTC. Amino acids: CASRPGGYNEQFF.

This clonotype was detected only a few times. This chain connects TRBV9 to TRBJ2-1; 7 positions agree with TRBD1. V lost 3 bases to trimming and J lost 0 bases; unmatched junction nucleotides: 3. The germline CDR1 and CDR2 sequences are SGDLS and YYNGEE. The CDR3 spans 15 residues. The CDR3 region has the DNA TGTGCCAGCAGCGCCCCAGGGGGCTCCTACAATGAGCAGTTCTTC. Residues: CASSAPGGSYNEQFF.

About this clonotype itself: With a much larger clone just one base away, this may be a read error. The chain links TRBV12-3 or TRBV12-4 to TRBJ2-3; 11 bases fit TRBD2. There are 15 residues in the CDR3. CDR3 in DNA: TGTGCCGGCAGCCCACTAGCGGGGGGCACAGATACGCAGTATTTT. Its translation: CAGSPLAGGTDTQYF.

This clonotype was recorded at least ten times. V usage is TRBV7-9 and J usage is TRBJ1-1; 8 nucleotides match TRBD1. The V gene's germline CDR1 is SEHNR and CDR2 FQNEAQ (reference sequence). This CDR3 is built from 15 residues. J gave up 6 bases and V 4 bases, and 10 bases lay outside the gene matches. The CDR3 spells CASSSQFDRGSEAFF. DNA of the CDR3: TGTGCCAGCAGCTCCCAATTTGACAGGGGTTCTGAAGCTTTCTTT.

The chain couples TRBV3-1 to TRBJ2-2; 7 positions agree with TRBD2. Germline assignment: CDR1 LGHDT and CDR2 YNNKEL (reference sequence). The CDR3 covers 16 residues. The V segment lost 4 bases and the J segment 2 bases; nucleotides outside the gene matches: 7. CDR3 nucleotide sequence: TGTGCCAGCAGCCCGATCGGGGGGTATAACACCGGGGAGCTGTTTTTT. Its translation: CASSPIGGYNTGELFF. The complete variable domain, with remaining parts taken from reference TRBV3-1 and TRBJ2-2, reads DTAVSQTPKYLVTQMGNDKSIKCEQNLGHDTMYWYKQDSKKFLKIMFSYNNKELIINETVPNRFSPKSPDKAHLNLHINSLELGDSAVYFCASSPIGGYNTGELFFGEGSRLTVL.

This clonotype was seen a few times. The rearrangement links TRBV5-4 to TRBJ1-4; 8 nucleotides agree with TRBD1. The CDR3 runs to 13 residues. Germline V lookup: CDR1 SGHNT, CDR2 YYREEE (reference sequence). The trim removed 8 bases at V and 5 bases at J, leaving 5 bases unmatched. For the CDR3, the DNA is TGTGCCAGTTCAGGGGGCAGGAATGAAAAACTGTTTTTT. This gives the protein CASSGGRNEKLFF.

This clonotype was detected a few times. CDR3 bases: TGTGCCAGCAGTTACGTCGGGACTAGCGGCACAGATACGCAGTATTTT. This codes for CASSYVGTSGTDTQYF. This rearrangement joins TRBV6-5 to TRBJ2-3, with TRBD2 matching over 10 bases. Trimming took 2 bases from V and 1 from J; bases not matched to a gene: 3. The CDR3 sequence is 16 residues long. Germline assignment: CDR1 MNHEY and CDR2 SVGAGI.

This clonotype was detected a few times. The chain combines TRBV28 with TRBJ2-4; possible D gene TRBD2, 5 bases. This CDR3 comprises 21 residues. V lost 3 bases, J lost 7 bases, and 34 bases lay in between. Germline V CDR1 and CDR2: MDHEN, SYDVKM. DNA of the CDR3: TGTGCCAGCAGTTTCCTTCTGTTTTCAGTTGGGAAGTCCGCAGGCGGGAACATTCAGTACTTC. It translates to CASSFLLFSVGKSAGGNIQYF. Variable domain in full (rest from reference TRBV28 and TRBJ2-4): DVKVTQSSRYLVKRTGEKVFLECVQDMDHENMFWYRQDPGLGLRLIYFSYDVKMKEKGDIPEGYSVSREKKERFSLILESASTNQTSMYLCASSFLLFSVGKSAGGNIQYFGAGTRLSVL.

There are a few counts of this clonotype. The V call is TRBV6-2 or TRBV6-3, the J call TRBJ2-5; D unclear. Germline assignment: CDR1 MNHEY and CDR2 SVGEGT. V lost 2 bases, J lost 5 bases, and 12 bases lay in between. The CDR3 sequence is 14 residues long. This CDR3 is CASSYLRFGETQYF. Written as DNA, the CDR3 is TGTGCCAGCAGTTACCTCAGGTTCGGGGAGACCCAGTACTTC.

J is TRBJ1-2 and V is TRBV4-3; a possible D gene is TRBD1 (6 bases). The germline CDR1 and CDR2 sequences are LGHNA and YSLEER. Trimming shortened V by 1 base and J by 2 bases, and 11 bases separated the two germline ends. This CDR3 has 15 residues. The CDR3 bases are TGCGCCAGCAGCCAAGGGACAGCAACCAACTATGGCTACACCTTC. Amino acids: CASSQGTATNYGYTF.

This clonotype has only one observation. The chain carries TRBV21-1 and TRBJ1-5; the table's TRBD1 call for D was not verified on the DNA. TRBV21-1 is a pseudogene segment. There are 15 residues in the CDR3. This CDR3 reads CASSESGGCNQPQHF. CDR3 coding DNA: TGTGCCAGCAGCGAGTCAGGGGGCTGCAATCAGCCCCAGCATTTT.

This CDR3 reads CASSQDWGDGSYEQYF. The CDR3 DNA is TGCGCCAGCAGCCAAGATTGGGGGGACGGTTCCTACGAGCAGTACTTC. This chain uses TRBV4-3 with TRBJ2-7; TRBD2 is a possible D gene (6 bases). Germline V gene sequence: CDR1 LGHNA, CDR2 YSLEER. The CDR3 loop spans 16 amino acids. Trimming cost V 0 bases and J 1 base, with 13 bases left between them.

V and J are TRBV3-1 and TRBJ2-7; no firm D call. Trimming cost V 8 bases and J 1 base, with 15 bases left between them. This CDR3 is built from 14 residues. Germline CDR1 reads LGHDT; CDR2 reads YNNKEL (reference sequence). The CDR3 coding sequence is TGTGCCAGCGCCACGTGGGAAGCTTCCTACGAGCAGTACTTC. Protein product: CASATWEASYEQYF.

This clonotype showed up just a few times. The chain links TRBV4-3 to TRBJ1-3; possible D gene TRBD1, 5 bases. The V gene's germline CDR1 is LGHNA and CDR2 YSLEER. The length of the CDR3 is 13 residues. With 5 bases removed from V and 4 bases from J, the gap between germline ends came to 9 bases. CDR3 amino acids: CASSGDAGNTIYF. DNA of the CDR3: TGCGCCAGCAGCGGGGACGCCGGAAACACCATATATTTT.

The chain uses TRBV7-9 and TRBJ1-1; 7 nucleotides line up with TRBD1. The CDR3 sequence is 15 residues long. The J segment lost 1 base and the V segment lost 4 bases, leaving 6 bases of the junction unmatched. Germline V gene lookup returns CDR1 SEHNR and CDR2 FQNEAQ (reference sequence). The CDR3 spells CASSSIDRANTEAFF. The CDR3 bases are TGTGCCAGCAGCTCCATCGACAGGGCGAACACTGAAGCTTTCTTT.

On this clonotype itself: A junction end diverges from the germline sequence, so it may reflect a read error. This chain joins TRBV20-1 and TRBJ2-2; TRBD2 is a possible D gene (5 bases). Germline CDR1 DFQATT, CDR2 SNEGSKA (reference sequence). This CDR3 region has 16 residues. The CDR3 coding sequence is TGCAGTACTAGAGGATTTAGTTGGTCACGAACCGGGGAGCTGTTTTTT. Translated: CSTRGFSWSRTGELFF.

This clonotype showed up many times. The genes are TRBV12-3 or TRBV12-4 and TRBJ1-1; TRBD1 is a possible D gene (6 bases). CDR3 length: 13 residues. Between the trimmed V and J ends, which lost 9 bases and 5 bases, there was a span of 16 bases. CDR3 residues: CASRSGAKTEAFF. The CDR3 bases are TGTGCCAGTAGATCAGGGGCTAAGACTGAAGCTTTCTTT.

This clonotype occurred a few times. J is TRBJ2-3 and V is TRBV4-1; 9 positions agree with TRBD2. J was trimmed by 5 bases and V by 0 bases; bases with no gene match: 12. The CDR3 is 18 residues long. Germline V CDR1 and CDR2: MGHRA, YSYEKL. DNA for the CDR3: TGCGCCAGCAGCCAAGATATGTTCGGGCGGGGGGGCCGAGATACGCAGTATTTT. It translates to CASSQDMFGRGGRDTQYF.